This entry lists 13 T cell receptor beta chains sequenced from one sample in a study of blood T cell repertoires in COVID-19. The repertoire was sequenced with immunoSEQ multiplex PCR; TCRdb's copy has only in-frame clones and lacks some. Among some 120,000 clones listed, approximately 90% were seen once. Sequenced input: peripheral blood. These receptors all stem from a man in his 70s with active or convalescent COVID-19.

The CDR3 nucleotides are TGTGCCAGCAGCTTCCGTAGGCTCCGGGGCTATGGCTACACCTTC. It encodes CASSFRRLRGYGYTF. The genes are TRBV13 and TRBJ1-2; D is uncertain. The length of the CDR3 is 15 residues. Germline V lookup: CDR1 PRHDT, CDR2 FYEKMQ (reference sequence). V lost 3 bases and J lost 4, with 15 bases in between.

This clone appeared a single time. The CDR3 is CASSLSRVSYEQYF. CDR3 nucleotide sequence: TGTGCCAGCAGTTTATCGAGGGTTAGCTACGAGCAGTACTTC. The chain combines TRBV27 with TRBJ2-7, with TRBD2 as a possible D gene (5 bases). The germline V gene has CDR1 MNHEY and CDR2 SMNVEV (reference sequence). V lost 0 bases and J 3 bases, leaving 9 bases between the germline ends. There are 14 residues in the CDR3.

The genes are TRBV2 and TRBJ2-5; tentatively, D is TRBD2 (5 bases). CDR3 length: 17 amino acids. The V end was cut by 5 bases, the J end by 5 bases, with 24 bases between. Per the germline V gene, CDR1 is SNHLY and CDR2 is FYNNEI. This CDR3 reads CASSTSMEANERETQYF. CDR3 coding DNA: TGTGCCAGCAGTACAAGCATGGAGGCCAACGAAAGGGAGACCCAGTACTTC.

Regarding this clone: Other DNA sequences in the sample encode the same CDR3. The J gene is TRBJ2-3, the V gene TRBV7-2; D not resolved. The CDR3 is 12 residues long. Germline lookup yields CDR1 SGHTA and CDR2 FQGNSA. The V and J ends lost 4 bases and 1 base respectively, with 3 bases between them. CDR3 residues: CASSSGTDTQYF. CDR3 coding DNA: TGTGCCAGCAGCTCGGGCACAGATACGCAGTATTTT.

This clone appeared a few times. The rearrangement joins TRBV18 to TRBJ1-4; D is undetermined. The CDR3 spans 14 residues. The V end was cut by 6 bases, the J end by 0 bases, with 8 bases between. CDR1 KGHSH and CDR2 LQKENI come from the germline V gene. Here the CDR3 reads CASSERATNEKLFF. The CDR3 DNA is TGTGCCAGCTCCGAGAGGGCAACTAATGAAAAACTGTTTTTT.

This clone is a singleton in its sample. J is TRBJ2-4 and V is TRBV11-2, with 9 bases lining up with TRBD1. Trimming removed 1 base from V and 0 bases from J; junction bases left unmatched: 7. Germline CDR1 reads SGHAT; CDR2 reads FQNNGV. This CDR3 region has 18 residues. The CDR3 coding sequence is TGTGCCAGCAGCTTAGGGCCGGGACAGGGACTAGCCAAAAACATTCAGTACTTC. Protein sequence: CASSLGPGQGLAKNIQYF.

CDR3 sequence reads: CAGAIVGGGGYTF. CDR3 coding DNA: TGTGCCGGGGCGATTGTGGGAGGGGGAGGCTACACCTTC. The rearrangement joins TRBV6-6 to TRBJ1-2; a weak D match, TRBD1 (6 bases). This CDR3 spans 13 amino acids. Trimming shortened V by 11 bases and J by 8 bases, and 21 bases separated the two germline ends. CDR1 is MNHNY, CDR2 SVGAGI, per germline (reference sequence).

The chain employs TRBV11-2 and TRBJ2-5; D perhaps matches TRBD2 (5 bases). The V end was cut by 5 bases, the J end by 5 bases, with 15 bases between. CDR3 size: 14 residues. Germline CDR1 and CDR2: SGHAT and FQNNGV. CDR3 coding DNA: TGTGCCAGCAGCCCAAAGCGGAGTTGGGAGACCCAGTACTTC. It encodes CASSPKRSWETQYF.

The CDR3 spells CASSNPTGKGTDTQYF. The CDR3 bases are TGTGCCAGCAGCAACCCGACAGGAAAGGGCACAGATACGCAGTATTTT. The V and J genes are TRBV7-9 and TRBJ2-3, with D maybe TRBD1 (6 bases). The germline CDR1 and CDR2 sequences are SEHNR and FQNEAQ (reference sequence). V was cut by 5 bases and J by 1 base, with 16 bases left in between. This CDR3 region has 16 residues.

This clone was seen once. V and J are TRBV28 and TRBJ2-5; TRBD2 agrees at 7 bases. The V segment lost 6 bases and the J segment 2 bases; nucleotides outside the gene matches: 6. Germline V CDR1 and CDR2: MDHEN, SYDVKM. CDR3 length: 14 residues. CDR3 loop: CASSGGLGQETQYF. For the CDR3, the DNA is TGTGCCAGCAGCGGGGGGTTAGGGCAAGAGACCCAGTACTTC.

This chain uses TRBV28 with TRBJ2-2; 9 bases agree with TRBD2. The CDR3 covers 16 residues. From germline, CDR1 is MDHEN and CDR2 SYDVKM. V gave up 1 base and J gave up 4 bases; unmatched junction bases: 4. The CDR3 nucleotides are TGTGCCAGCAGTTTATATGGTAGCGGGGGCACCGGGGAGCTGTTTTTT. As protein: CASSLYGSGGTGELFF.

This clone was picked up one time. The J gene is TRBJ2-5, the V gene TRBV24-1, with 10 nucleotides matching TRBD2. V gave up 3 bases and J gave up 4 bases; unmatched junction bases: 7. Germline CDR1 reads KGHDR; CDR2 reads SFDVKD. The CDR3 is 16 residues long. The CDR3 protein is CATSDHIAGGGETQYF. CDR3 in DNA: TGTGCCACCAGTGATCATATAGCGGGAGGCGGAGAGACCCAGTACTTC.

The chain combines TRBV5-1 with TRBJ1-1, with D perhaps TRBD1 (6 bases). Trimming took 0 bases from V and 1 from J, leaving 10 bases between them. CDR3 length equals 15 residues. The V gene's germline CDR1 is SGHRS and CDR2 YFSETQ. The CDR3 region is CASSLVGRGNTEAFF. The CDR3 DNA reads TGCGCCAGCAGCTTGGTTGGCAGGGGGAACACTGAAGCTTTCTTT.